This T cell receptor (beta chain) stems from a study of shared clonotypes between healthy human individuals. Study-level background: Donors had three CD4 naive, three CD4 memory, two CD8 naive and one CD8 memory plate apiece. Notes on the study in general: Estimated richness was generally greater in naive than memory subsets.

As for this clone: No antigen is known for it.

Clones were read by immunoSEQ multiplex PCR, and TCRdb kept only the in-frame ones, dropping some. The sample comprises 2 million to 2.5 million clones, 85% to 95% of which are singletons, and about 0.39% rests with the top ten. CDR1 and CDR2 from the germline V gene are SGHRS and YFSETQ. Between the trimmed V and J ends, which lost 0 bases and 4 bases, there was a span of 11 bases. The CDR3 has 16 amino acids. The sequence was obtained from a man aged 18 to 29 in good health. Some clones in this sample may be carry-over from other donors' samples. J is TRBJ2-6 and V is TRBV5-1; no clear D. Sequencing used naive CD4+ T cells from PBMCs. The subset was: CD45RA+ positively selected. As DNA, the CDR3 is TGCGCCAGCAGCTTGGGGAGTCCTGCAGGGGCCAACGTCCTGACTTTC. Amino acid sequence: CASSLGSPAGANVLTF.